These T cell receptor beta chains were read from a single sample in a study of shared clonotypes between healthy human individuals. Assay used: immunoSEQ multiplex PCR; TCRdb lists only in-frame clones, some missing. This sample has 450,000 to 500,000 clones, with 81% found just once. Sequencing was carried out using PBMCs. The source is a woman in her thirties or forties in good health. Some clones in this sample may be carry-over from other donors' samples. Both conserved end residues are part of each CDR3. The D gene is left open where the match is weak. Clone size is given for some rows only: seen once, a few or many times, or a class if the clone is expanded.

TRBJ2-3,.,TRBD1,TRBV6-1,TGTGCCGGAAGGGACAGGGGTCCCACAGATACGCAGTATTTT,CAGRDRGPTDTQYF
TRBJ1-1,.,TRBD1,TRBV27,TGTGCCAGCAGTTTATCCTCAAGACAGGGGGGGGACACTGAAGCTTTCTTT,CASSLSSRQGGDTEAFF
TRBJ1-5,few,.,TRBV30,TGTGCCTGGAGTGTACTGGGACGTAATCAGCCCCAGCATTTT,CAWSVLGRNQPQHF
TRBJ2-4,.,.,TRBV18,TGTGCCAGCTCTACAAGTAGAACTCCCGAGAACATTCAGTACTTC,CASSTSRTPENIQYF
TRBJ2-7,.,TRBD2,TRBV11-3,TGTGCCAGCAGCCTCGGCGGCGGGAGCGAGCAGTACTTC,CASSLGGGSEQYF
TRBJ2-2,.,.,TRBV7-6,TGTGCCAGCAGCTTAGCGCTGGGCACCGGGGAGCTGTTTTTT,CASSLALGTGELFF
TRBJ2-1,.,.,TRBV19,TGTGCCAGTAGTATAAGGAGAGGTAATGAGCAGTTCTTC,CASSIRRGNEQFF
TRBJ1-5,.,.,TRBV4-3,TGCGCCAGCAGCCAAGTCTATAGCAATCAGCCCCAGCATTTT,CASSQVYSNQPQHF
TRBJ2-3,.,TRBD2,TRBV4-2,TGTGCCAGCAGCGTTAGCGGGGTTTCGACAGATACGCAGTATTTT,CASSVSGVSTDTQYF
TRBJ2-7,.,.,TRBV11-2,TGTGCCAGCAGCGTCCCAGGAGCGTCGGTGTACGAGCAGTACTTC,CASSVPGASVYEQYF
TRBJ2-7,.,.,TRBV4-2,TGTGCCAGCAGCCAAGAGAACGGGCCCTACGAGCAGTACTTC,CASSQENGPYEQYF
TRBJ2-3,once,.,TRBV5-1,TGCGCCAGCAGCCGGGGGCTCCCCGAGGTGCAGTATTTT,CASSRGLPEVQYF
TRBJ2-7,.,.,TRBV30,TGTGCCTGGAGTCCTTGGACTGGCGACAACGAGCAGTACTTC,CAWSPWTGDNEQYF
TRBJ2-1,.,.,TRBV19,TGTGCCAGTAGTATGTCTCGCCGGGCCTACAATGAGCAGTTCTTC,CASSMSRRAYNEQFF
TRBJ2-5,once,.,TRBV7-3,TGTGCCAGCAGCTTATTGGGGAAAGTGCAGTACTTC,CASSLLGKVQYF
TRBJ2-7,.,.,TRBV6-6,TGTGCCAGCAGTTACTCGGGCACAAACTACGAGCAGTACTTC,CASSYSGTNYEQYF
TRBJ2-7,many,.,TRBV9,TGTGCCAGCAGCGTAGATCACAGCTCCTACGAGCAGTACTTC,CASSVDHSSYEQYF
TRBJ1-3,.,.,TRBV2,TGTGCCAGCAGTGGAGTTAGGGTTGGAAACACCATATATTTT,CASSGVRVGNTIYF
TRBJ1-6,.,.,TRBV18,TGTGCCAGATCACTCGGGACGGACTCCTATAATTCACCCCTCAACTTT,CARSLGTDSYNSPLNF
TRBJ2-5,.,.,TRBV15,TGTGCCACCAGCGGACTTGGGGCGACCCAGTACTTC,CATSGLGATQYF
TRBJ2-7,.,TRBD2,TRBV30,TGTGCCTGGAGTATTTCTCGTACTAGCGGGAGGGGTCACTACGAGCAGTACTTC,CAWSISRTSGRGHYEQYF
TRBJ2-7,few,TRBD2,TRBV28,TGTGCCAGCAGCCGGAGCGGGAGCCTCTCCTACGAGCAGTACTTC,CASSRSGSLSYEQYF
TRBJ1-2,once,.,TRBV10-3,TGTGCCAGTACGGGGGGAGCTGGCTACACCTTC,CASTGGAGYTF
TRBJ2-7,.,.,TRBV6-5,TGTGCCAGCAGTTATGCTACAGCATCCTACGAGCAGTACTTC,CASSYATASYEQYF
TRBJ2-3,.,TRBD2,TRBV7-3,TGTGCCAGCAGTCCCGGGACTAGCGGACCTAGCACAGATACGCAGTATTTT,CASSPGTSGPSTDTQYF
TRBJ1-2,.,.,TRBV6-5,TGTGCCAGCAGTTACTCTTTCCAACGGGACTATGGCTACACCTTC,CASSYSFQRDYGYTF
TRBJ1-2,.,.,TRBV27,TGTGCCAGCAGTGCGACCCAAGTAGCTAACTATGGCTACACCTTC,CASSATQVANYGYTF
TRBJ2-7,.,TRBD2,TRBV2,TGTGCCAGCAGTACCTCTAGCGGGGGTAACTACGCCTCCCCCAGCTCCTACGAGCAGTACTTC,CASSTSSGGNYASPSSYEQYF
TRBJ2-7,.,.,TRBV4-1,TGCGCCAGCAGCCAAGACGAGCAGCTGGGCTCCTACGAGCAGTACTTC,CASSQDEQLGSYEQYF
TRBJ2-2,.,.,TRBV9,TGTGCCAGCAGCGTAGGGCGGGTAAACACCGGGGAGCTGTTTTTT,CASSVGRVNTGELFF
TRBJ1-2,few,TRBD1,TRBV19,TGTGCCAGTAGCACAGGGGCACGGGATGGCTACACCTTC,CASSTGARDGYTF
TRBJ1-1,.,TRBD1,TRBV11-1,TGTGCCAGCAGCCCGACAGGGGTAGCTTTCTTT,CASSPTGVAFF
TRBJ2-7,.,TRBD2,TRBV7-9,TGTGCCAGCAGCCCAAGGGGGGGGCGGGAGGTGAACGAGCAGTACTTC,CASSPRGGREVNEQYF
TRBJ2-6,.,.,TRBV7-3,TGTGCCAGCAGCTGGAACCAGGGCAAGTCTGGGGCCAACGTCCTGACTTTC,CASSWNQGKSGANVLTF
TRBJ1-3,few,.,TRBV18,TGTGCCAGCTCGGCCGAAAACACCATATATTTT,CASSAENTIYF
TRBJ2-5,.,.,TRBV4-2,TGTGCCAGCAGCCAAGATAGGGGACTTGGAGAGACCCAGTACTTC,CASSQDRGLGETQYF
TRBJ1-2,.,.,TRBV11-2,TGTGCCAGCAGCTTAGAAAGGGTTGCCTATGGCTACACCTTC,CASSLERVAYGYTF
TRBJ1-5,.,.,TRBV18,TGTGCCAGCTCACCGAGACAGGACCGCAATCAGCCCCAGCATTTT,CASSPRQDRNQPQHF
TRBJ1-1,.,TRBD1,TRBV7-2,TGTGCCAGCAGCCCTGGACAGGGGGCGCGAACTGAAGCTTTCTTT,CASSPGQGARTEAFF
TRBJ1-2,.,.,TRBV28,TGTGCCAGCTCTTCCCCAGGGGTGGACTATGGCTACACCTTC,CASSSPGVDYGYTF
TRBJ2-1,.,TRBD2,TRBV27,TGTGCCAGCAGGGTAGGGCTAGCGGAAGTCAATGAGCAGTTCTTC,CASRVGLAEVNEQFF
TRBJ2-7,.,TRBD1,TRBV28,TGTGCCAGCAGCACGGGACAGGGTAAGAACGAGCAGTACTTC,CASSTGQGKNEQYF
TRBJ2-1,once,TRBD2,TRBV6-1,TGTGCCAGCAGATCTAGCGGGAGCGGGAATGAGCAGTTCTTC,CASRSSGSGNEQFF
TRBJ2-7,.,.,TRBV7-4,TGTGCCAGCAGCCGAGGGGAGACAGCCATTTGGGGGTACGAGCAGTACTTC,CASSRGETAIWGYEQYF
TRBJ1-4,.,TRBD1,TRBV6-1,TGTGCCAGCAGCGGGACAGGGCAGGGGAAACTGTTTTTT,CASSGTGQGKLFF
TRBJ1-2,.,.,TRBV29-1,TGCAGCGTCTTGACAGGAGTTATGAATGGCTACACCTTC,CSVLTGVMNGYTF
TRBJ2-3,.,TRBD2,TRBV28,TGTGCCAGCCTTAGCGGGAGGGGGACCGATACGCAGTATTTT,CASLSGRGTDTQYF
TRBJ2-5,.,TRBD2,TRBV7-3,TGTGCCAGCAGATTGAAATCCGGGACTAGCGGTACAGAGACCCAGTACTTC,CASRLKSGTSGTETQYF
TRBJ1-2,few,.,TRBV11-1,TGTGCCAGCAGCTTCCAGTCTAACTATGGCTACACCTTC,CASSFQSNYGYTF
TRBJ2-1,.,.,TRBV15,TGTGCCACCAGCCCCCGCCTCGGCAGCTACAATGAGCAGTTCTTC,CATSPRLGSYNEQFF
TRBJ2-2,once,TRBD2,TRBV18,TGTGCCAGCTCACTGGGGACTACGAACACCGGGGAGCTGTTTTTT,CASSLGTTNTGELFF
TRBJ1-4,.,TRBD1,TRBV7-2,TGTGCCAGCAGCTTAGTTACAGGGGGCGATGAAAAACTGTTTTTT,CASSLVTGGDEKLFF
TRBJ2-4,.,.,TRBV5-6,TGTGCCAGCAGCTTGTGGGGGGCAAAAAACATTCAGTACTTC,CASSLWGAKNIQYF